This T cell receptor (beta chain) emerged from a study of OX40 agonist ivuxolimab in advanced cancers. Germline V CDR1 and CDR2: SGHNT, YYREEE (reference sequence). With 4 bases removed from V and 4 bases from J, the gap between germline ends came to 14 bases. CDR3 length equals 15 residues. Libraries were prepared by immunoSEQ multiplex PCR; TCRdb keeps only in-frame clonotypes and omits some of them. The table shows approximately 80,000 clones, with over 85% occurring only once. This chain uses TRBV5-4 with TRBJ2-2; the D call may be TRBD1 or TRBD2 (5 bases each). The sequence was obtained from an adult with an advanced solid tumor such as melanoma, head and neck, liver or kidney cancer. Sequenced material: CD4+ or CD8+ T cells sorted from blood, taken in a trial of the OX40 agonist ivuxolimab. In nucleotides, the CDR3 is TGTGCCAGCAGCCTTTCGATTGGGGGCACCGGGGAGCTGTTTTTT. Translation gives CASSLSIGGTGELFF. Full variable domain (remainder filled in from reference TRBV5-4 and TRBJ2-2): ETGVTQSPTHLIKTRGQQVTLRCSSQSGHNTVSWYQQALGQGPQFIFQYYREEENGRGNFPPRFSGLQFPNYSSELNVNALELDDSALYLCASSLSIGGTGELFFGEGSRLTVL.